The 24 T cell receptor beta chains presented below share a single source sample, sequenced in a study of beta chain features in type 1 diabetes. Findings and limits, study-wide: Shorter TCRB CDR3s, moderately but significantly so, were found in Type 1 diabetes patients in all four CD4+ subsets.

As every portion of the isolated RNA was reverse transcribed, the sequencing read expressed TCRB transcripts. The data were produced by immunoSEQ multiplex PCR, yet TCRdb's version contains in-frame clones alone and is incomplete. In the table there are about 28,000 clones, approximately 65% of which are singletons. Antigens of these TCRs are unknown. The sequenced material came from Tregs from blood. Every receptor here comes from a woman aged 25 to 45 with type 1 diabetes.

This clone appeared a few times. The J gene is TRBJ1-1, the V gene TRBV29-1, with a tentative D call TRBD1 (6 bases). Trimming cost V 7 bases and J 1 base, with 13 bases left between them. Germline lookup yields CDR1 SQVTM and CDR2 ANQGSEA. The CDR3 has 13 residues. The CDR3 region has the DNA TGCAGCGCAAGGGGGAACGGGAACACTGAAGCTTTCTTT. This gives the protein CSARGNGNTEAFF.

V gene TRBV28 combines with J gene TRBJ1-2; TRBD1 is a possible D gene (5 bases). Trimming removed 8 bases at V and 4 bases at J, with 11 bases between. In germline, CDR1 is MDHEN, CDR2 SYDVKM. There are 12 residues in the CDR3. In nucleotides, the CDR3 is TGTGCCAGCCTGGGACTTGGCTATGGCTACACCTTC. Residues: CASLGLGYGYTF.

This chain joins TRBV28 and TRBJ1-2; 10 nucleotides line up with TRBD1. This CDR3 region has 20 residues. V shed 5 bases, J shed 6 bases, and the junction held 24 bases outside the gene matches. The V gene's germline CDR1 is MDHEN and CDR2 SYDVKM. The CDR3, as DNA: TGTGCCAGCAGTCGCACCACCGGGACAGGGGTCGGGTGGGTTTCTGATGGCTACACCTTC. Residues: CASSRTTGTGVGWVSDGYTF.

This sequence joins TRBV29-1 and TRBJ1-5, with 7 bases aligning to TRBD1. The CDR3 covers 15 residues. The junction had 4 bases not matched to a gene; V was cut back by 1 base and J by 1 base. Germline CDR1 is SQVTM and CDR2 is ANQGSEA. This CDR3 is CSVEVSGGSNQPQHF. The CDR3 DNA sequence: TGCAGCGTTGAAGTTTCAGGGGGGAGCAATCAGCCCCAGCATTTT.

The chain joins TRBV28 to TRBJ1-2; D uncertain. This CDR3 spans 13 amino acids. The germline gives CDR1 MDHEN, CDR2 SYDVKM. Trimming left V 2 bases short and J 8 bases short, with 12 bases between. The CDR3 region has the DNA TGTGCCAGCAGTTTAATTGGGCCGGGGGGCTACACCTTC. Protein sequence: CASSLIGPGGYTF.

The J gene is TRBJ1-4, the V gene TRBV29-1; D remains ambiguous. The ends were cut back, 5 bases at V and 8 bases at J, with 15 bases in the middle. The CDR3 runs 13 residues. The V gene's germline CDR1 is SQVTM and CDR2 ANQGSEA. In DNA form, the CDR3 reads TGCAGCGTTTGTCCTCCGAGCGGAGAAAAACTGTTTTTT. It yields the protein CSVCPPSGEKLFF.

As concerns this clone: The same CDR3 is also encoded by other DNA sequences in this sample. The V and J genes are TRBV7-2 and TRBJ2-3, with D hard to call. Trimming cost V 6 bases and J 1 base, with 8 bases left between them. The germline V gene encodes CDR1 SGHTA and CDR2 FQGNSA. This CDR3 is 13 amino acids long. CDR3 DNA sequence: TGTGCCAGCAGTCCAGGTGGCACAGATACGCAGTATTTT. Translating it yields CASSPGGTDTQYF.

This clone came up a few times. The J gene is TRBJ2-1, the V gene TRBV6-5, with TRBD2 matching over 8 bases. In germline, CDR1 is MNHEY, CDR2 SVGAGI. Trimming at V came to 2 bases and at J to 9 bases, leaving 9 bases not matched to a gene. CDR3 length equals 15 residues. CDR3 residues: CASSYGREGRAEQFF. In nucleotides, the CDR3 is TGTGCCAGCAGTTACGGTCGGGAGGGCCGGGCTGAGCAGTTCTTC.

The chain uses TRBV15 and TRBJ1-2; D remains ambiguous. Trimming left V 0 bases short and J 8 bases short, with 13 bases between. This CDR3 region has 14 residues. Germline V gene sequence: CDR1 LNHNV, CDR2 YYDKDF (reference sequence). This CDR3 reads CATSRDGQADGYTF. The CDR3 DNA reads as TGTGCCACCAGCAGAGATGGTCAGGCAGACGGCTACACCTTC.

This clone was counted between two and nine times. The chain couples TRBV5-1 to TRBJ2-7; a possible D gene is TRBD2 (6 bases). The CDR3 covers 14 residues. Germline assignment: CDR1 SGHRS and CDR2 YFSETQ. The V and J ends lost 7 bases and 2 bases respectively, with 16 bases between them. The CDR3 nucleotides read TGCGCCAGCGGCCGGGGGTCTCGAGCCTACGAGCAGTACTTC. Translation gives CASGRGSRAYEQYF.

This clone was observed a single time. This sequence joins TRBV7-9 and TRBJ1-1; D perhaps matches TRBD1 (5 bases). This CDR3 spans 14 amino acids. CDR1 and CDR2 from the germline V gene are SEHNR and FQNEAQ (reference sequence). Trimming stripped 1 base from V and 4 bases from J, with 10 bases between. The CDR3 sequence: CASSLGLGGTEAFF. The CDR3 nucleotides are TGTGCCAGCAGCTTAGGTCTGGGGGGCACTGAAGCTTTCTTT.

The genes are TRBV29-1 and TRBJ1-2; 7 nucleotides match TRBD1. V gave up 6 bases and J gave up 4 bases; unmatched junction bases: 5. The CDR3 spans 12 residues. Germline CDR1 reads SQVTM; CDR2 reads ANQGSEA. Written as DNA, the CDR3 is TGCAGCGTAGGACAGGACTCCTATGGCTACACCTTC. This sequence encodes CSVGQDSYGYTF.

The V and J genes are TRBV28 and TRBJ2-7; 14 bases line up with TRBD2. J was trimmed by 4 bases and V by 8 bases; bases with no gene match: 4. CDR3 length: 14 amino acids. The germline CDR1 and CDR2 sequences are MDHEN and SYDVKM. The CDR3 spells CASFGTSGSYEQYF. In DNA form, the CDR3 reads TGTGCCAGCTTCGGGACTAGCGGGAGTTACGAGCAGTACTTC.

The J gene is TRBJ1-1, the V gene TRBV5-1; D is undetermined. Per the germline V gene, CDR1 is SGHRS and CDR2 is YFSETQ. Trimming left V 6 bases short and J 0 bases short, with 15 bases between. This CDR3 is built from 15 residues. The CDR3, as DNA: TGCGCCAGCAACGAGGTAGAGGCCTTGAACACTGAAGCTTTCTTT. Its translation: CASNEVEALNTEAFF.

In this sample, this clone turned up a few times. This chain connects TRBV29-1 to TRBJ2-4; TRBD1 agrees at 9 bases. Trimming cost V 7 bases and J 8 bases; bases outside gene matches: 3. Germline V lookup: CDR1 SQVTM, CDR2 ANQGSEA. The CDR3 totals 11 residues. CDR3 amino acids: CSGGQGDIQYF. For the CDR3, the DNA is TGCAGCGGGGGACAGGGAGACATTCAGTACTTC. Variable domain in full (rest from reference TRBV29-1 and TRBJ2-4): SAVISQKPSRDICQRGTSLTIQCQVDSQVTMMFWYRQQPGQSLTLIATANQGSEATYESGFVIDKFPISRPNLTFSTLTVSNMSPEDSSIYLCSGGQGDIQYFGAGTRLSVL.

The gene calls are TRBV28 and TRBJ1-4; D not resolved. V lost 6 bases and J lost 7, with 15 bases in between. This CDR3 has 14 residues. Germline loops: CDR1 MDHEN, CDR2 SYDVKM. CDR3 in amino acids: CASRRASVGEKLFF. The DNA for the CDR3 is TGTGCCAGCAGGAGGGCGAGCGTCGGTGAAAAACTGTTTTTT.

The chain uses TRBV7-9 and TRBJ2-1, with 8 nucleotides matching TRBD2. CDR1 SEHNR and CDR2 FQNEAQ come from the germline V gene (reference sequence). The length of the CDR3 is 18 residues. J was trimmed by 1 base and V by 1 base; bases with no gene match: 9. The CDR3 bases are TGTGCCAGCAGCTTAGTAAAGGGACTAGTTAGTTCCTACAATGAGCAGTTCTTC. This encodes CASSLVKGLVSSYNEQFF.

The chain couples TRBV6-6 to TRBJ1-5, with D uncertain. Deletions cut 2 bases from V and 7 bases from J, with 15 bases between. This CDR3 has 15 amino acids. The germline CDR1 and CDR2 sequences are MNHNY and SVGAGI (reference sequence). The CDR3 reads CASSYVSGGGQPQHF. DNA of the CDR3: TGTGCCAGCAGTTACGTGTCAGGAGGAGGCCAGCCCCAGCATTTT.

This clone was picked up a small number of times. The chain links TRBV29-1 to TRBJ1-1, with D tentatively TRBD1 (6 bases). Trimming took 4 bases from V and 4 from J, leaving 13 bases between them. Germline V CDR1 and CDR2: SQVTM, ANQGSEA. This CDR3 comprises 13 residues. The chain's CDR3 is CSVVGQLGTEAFF. CDR3 in DNA: TGCAGCGTTGTCGGACAGCTTGGCACTGAAGCTTTCTTT.

The sample holds a few counts of this clone. V gene TRBV30 combines with J gene TRBJ2-1, with D perhaps TRBD2 (6 bases). Germline V gene lookup returns CDR1 GTSNPN and CDR2 SVGIG (reference sequence). This CDR3 comprises 11 residues. As DNA, the CDR3 is TGTGACCCGGGGGTATACAATGAGCAGTTCTTC. As protein: CDPGVYNEQFF. Filled out from reference TRBV30 and TRBJ2-1, the complete variable domain reads SQTIHQWPATLVQPVGSPLSLECTVEGTSNPNLYWYRQAAGRGLQLLFYSVGIGQISSEVPQNLSASRPQDRQFILSSKKLLLSDSGFYLCDPGVYNEQFFGPGTRLTVL.

The chain couples TRBV19 to TRBJ2-4; D uncertain. CDR1 is LNHDA, CDR2 SQIVND, per germline (reference sequence). V was cut by 8 bases and J by 0 bases, with 14 bases left in between. The CDR3 has 15 amino acids. In DNA, the CDR3 is TGTGCCAGTCGAAGACAAGGCTTAGCCAAAAACATTCAGTACTTC. Amino acids: CASRRQGLAKNIQYF.

The chain uses TRBV5-1 and TRBJ2-7; 7 nucleotides line up with TRBD2. Germline V gives CDR1 SGHRS, CDR2 YFSETQ. With V trimmed by 4 bases and J by 4 bases, 14 bases remained unmatched. CDR3 length: 16 residues. CDR3: CASSVSGAGAVYEQYF. CDR3 sequence (DNA): TGCGCCAGCAGCGTCAGCGGCGCGGGAGCCGTTTACGAGCAGTACTTC.

The V and J genes are TRBV11-2 and TRBJ2-1; TRBD2 matches 10 bases. Germline-derived CDR1 and CDR2 are SGHAT and FQNNGV. The V and J ends lost 1 base and 0 bases, in that order; junction bases with no gene match: 0. This CDR3 comprises 16 residues. CDR3 in DNA: TGTGCCAGCAGCTTAGGGACTAGCGGCTCCTACAATGAGCAGTTCTTC. Amino acid sequence: CASSLGTSGSYNEQFF. The entire variable domain, with the rest obtained from reference TRBV11-2 and TRBJ2-1, is as follows: EAGVAQSPRYKIIEKRQSVAFWCNPISGHATLYWYQQILGQGPKLLIQFQNNGVVDDSQLPKDRFSAERLKGVDSTLKIQPAKLEDSAVYLCASSLGTSGSYNEQFFGPGTRLTVL.

This rearrangement joins TRBV11-2 to TRBJ2-1, with D maybe TRBD1 (6 bases). Germline CDR1 is SGHAT and CDR2 is FQNNGV. Trimming removed 4 bases from V and 5 bases from J, with 12 bases in between. The CDR3 is 14 residues long. The CDR3 DNA reads as TGTGCCAGCAGCTCAAGACAGGCTAACAATGAGCAGTTCTTC. It specifies CASSSRQANNEQFF.